The rows below give T cell receptor beta chains drawn from one sample of a study of blood T cell repertoires in COVID-19. This table comes from immunoSEQ multiplex PCR, and its TCRdb copy is limited to in-frame clones, with some not included. Of some 490,000 clones listed, 70% to 90% are singletons. Input material: PBMCs or T cells enriched from blood (not recorded which). Receptors were obtained from a woman between 55 and 75 years old who had recovered from COVID-19. Each CDR3 is given with its conserved first and last residue. The D gene is left open where the match is weak. Clone size is given for some rows only: seen once, a few or many times, or a class if the clone is expanded.

J	size	V	D	CDR3	DNA
TRBJ1-1	NA	TRBV4-2	TRBD1	CASSQGIGQGNTEAFF	TGTGCCAGCAGCCAAGGGATCGGACAGGGGAACACTGAAGCTTTCTTT
TRBJ2-2	once	TRBV6-1	TRBD2	CASSEYGGGRSGELFF	TGTGCCAGCAGTGAATATGGCGGGGGGCGGTCCGGGGAGCTGTTTTTT
TRBJ2-7	once	TRBV7-2	NA	CASSFSAGAAYEQYF	TGTGCCAGCAGCTTTTCTGCGGGGGCCGCCTACGAGCAGTACTTC
TRBJ1-3	few	TRBV3-1/TRBV3-2	TRBD1	CASSHQGAKGNTIYF	TGTGCCAGCAGCCACCAGGGGGCTAAAGGAAACACCATATATTTT
TRBJ1-4	NA	TRBV19	TRBD1	CASSIRTGGGEKLFF	TGTGCCAGTAGTATAAGGACAGGGGGTGGTGAAAAACTGTTTTTT
TRBJ1-3	NA	TRBV13	NA	CASSSQGNTIYF	TGTGCCAGCAGCTCCCAGGGAAACACCATATATTTT
TRBJ1-6	NA	TRBV27	NA	CASSSPRPQGNSPLHF	TGTGCCAGCAGTTCCCCCCGGCCGCAGGGTAATTCACCCCTCCACTTT
TRBJ1-5	NA	TRBV25-1	NA	CASSDTGSQPQHF	TGTGCCAGCAGTGATACAGGGAGTCAGCCCCAGCATTTT
TRBJ1-1	NA	TRBV18	NA	CASKRGYVGQMNTEAFF	TGTGCCAGCAAGAGGGGGTACGTCGGACAGATGAACACTGAAGCTTTCTTT
TRBJ1-1	NA	TRBV5-1	NA	CASSFGLGGGEAFF	TGCGCCAGCAGCTTCGGACTAGGAGGGGGAGAAGCTTTCTTT
TRBJ2-6	NA	TRBV9	TRBD2	CASSVAGQGGIGANVLTF	TGTGCCAGCAGCGTAGCGGGGCAGGGAGGGATTGGGGCCAACGTCCTGACTTTC
TRBJ1-1	once	TRBV19	NA	CASSVVGRTEAFF	TGTGCCAGTAGTGTCGTAGGGAGGACTGAAGCTTTCTTT
TRBJ1-2	NA	TRBV5-6	TRBD1	CASSSLTGSYGYTF	TGTGCCAGCAGCTCTTTGACAGGGTCCTATGGCTACACCTTC
TRBJ2-2	NA	TRBV15	TRBD1	CATSSIRGTGELFF	TGTGCCACCAGCAGTATCAGGGGGACCGGGGAGCTGTTTTTT
TRBJ2-3	NA	TRBV5-1	NA	CASTERAVTDTQYF	TGCGCCAGCACCGAGCGGGCTGTCACAGATACGCAGTATTTT
TRBJ2-5	NA	TRBV5-5	TRBD2	CASSLGTSGGAEETQYF	TGTGCCAGCAGCTTAGGGACTAGCGGGGGGGCCGAAGAGACCCAGTACTTC
TRBJ1-6	NA	TRBV19	NA	CASNRRGNSPLHF	TGTGCCAGTAATCGGAGGGGTAACTCACCCCTCCACTTT
TRBJ1-6	NA	TRBV2	NA	CASSESDRLNSPLHF	TGTGCCAGCAGTGAATCTGACAGGCTAAATTCACCCCTCCACTTT
TRBJ1-2	NA	TRBV6-5	NA	CASSYSMQGYGYTF	TGTGCCAGCAGTTACTCGATGCAGGGTTATGGCTACACCTTC
TRBJ2-7	NA	TRBV30	NA	CAWSQWTSSNEQYF	TGTGCCTGGAGTCAATGGACAAGTTCTAACGAGCAGTACTTC
TRBJ2-5	few	TRBV5-1	TRBD2	CASSSSSGGNQETQYF	TGCGCCAGCAGCTCATCTAGCGGGGGGAACCAAGAGACCCAGTACTTC
TRBJ2-1	NA	TRBV7-8	TRBD2	CASSLVSAGGLYEQFF	TGTGCCAGCAGCTTAGTTAGTGCGGGGGGGCTCTATGAGCAGTTCTTC
TRBJ1-1	NA	TRBV9	TRBD1	CASSVVGTGNTEAFF	TGTGCCAGCAGCGTAGTGGGGACAGGGAACACTGAAGCTTTCTTT
TRBJ1-1	NA	TRBV7-6	NA	CASSPVGGSNTEAFF	TGTGCCAGCAGCCCGGTCGGCGGATCGAACACTGAAGCTTTCTTT
TRBJ1-1	NA	TRBV6-5	NA	CASSYIYEAFF	TGTGCCAGCAGTTATATCTATGAAGCTTTCTTT
TRBJ1-5	NA	TRBV5-5	NA	CASSLAPAQGHIYQPQHF	TGTGCCAGCAGCTTAGCTCCCGCACAGGGACACATTTATCAGCCCCAGCATTTT
TRBJ2-3	NA	TRBV14	TRBD2	CASSHSGTRATDTQYF	TGTGCCAGCAGCCACTCCGGGACTAGGGCGACAGATACGCAGTATTTT
TRBJ2-3	NA	TRBV15	NA	CATSRDRTGSTDTQYF	TGTGCCACCAGCAGAGATCGAACAGGGAGCACAGATACGCAGTATTTT
TRBJ2-7	NA	TRBV30	NA	CAWSVPGRSSYEQYF	TGTGCCTGGAGTGTACCTGGCCGGAGCTCCTACGAGCAGTACTTC
TRBJ1-6	NA	TRBV13	NA	CASSLLGGSYNSPLHF	TGTGCCAGCAGCTTGCTCGGGGGCTCCTATAATTCACCCCTCCACTTT
TRBJ1-1	NA	TRBV24-1	NA	CATSDGGRTEAFF	TGTGCCACCAGTGATGGGGGGAGGACTGAAGCTTTCTTT
TRBJ2-6	NA	TRBV11-2	TRBD1	CASSIDRVGGANVLTF	TGTGCCAGCAGCATCGACAGGGTGGGTGGGGCCAACGTCCTGACTTTC
TRBJ2-1	NA	TRBV7-9	NA	CASSLRLPRQFF	TGTGCCAGCAGCTTAAGACTACCCCGGCAGTTCTTC
TRBJ1-1	once	TRBV2	NA	CASSAGTPNTEAFF	TGTGCCAGCAGTGCCGGGACACCGAACACTGAAGCTTTCTTT
TRBJ2-7	NA	TRBV5-5	TRBD1	CASSLVPGQGIYEQYF	TGTGCCAGCAGCTTGGTGCCGGGACAGGGGATATACGAGCAGTACTTC
TRBJ2-2	NA	TRBV9	NA	CASRTGRTGELFF	TGTGCCAGCAGAACAGGTCGCACCGGGGAGCTGTTTTTT
TRBJ2-5	NA	TRBV5-1	NA	CASSLKEIFGTQYF	TGCGCCAGCAGCTTGAAGGAGATATTTGGGACCCAGTACTTC
TRBJ1-6	NA	TRBV5-1	NA	CASSNQGVGNSPLHF	TGCGCCAGCAGCAATCAGGGTGTGGGGAATTCACCCCTCCACTTT
TRBJ1-3	NA	TRBV4-1	NA	CASSQVEGAGNTIYF	TGCGCCAGCAGCCAAGTAGAGGGTGCTGGAAACACCATATATTTT
TRBJ2-3	once	TRBV13	NA	CASSLAPADTQYF	TGTGCCAGCAGCTTAGCCCCGGCAGATACGCAGTATTTT
TRBJ1-3	NA	TRBV28	TRBD1	CASSIGGQGTDTIYF	TGTGCCAGCAGTATTGGTGGACAGGGGACGGACACCATATATTTT
TRBJ2-7	NA	TRBV6-5	NA	CATAGQPSYEQYF	TGTGCTACGGCGGGACAGCCTTCCTACGAGCAGTACTTC
TRBJ1-5	NA	TRBV4-1	NA	CASRYDRYSNQPQHF	TGCGCCAGCAGGTATGACAGGTATAGCAATCAGCCCCAGCATTTT
TRBJ2-7	NA	TRBV7-9	NA	CASSLAGQTYEQYF	TGTGCCAGCAGCTTAGCCGGACAGACCTACGAGCAGTACTTC
TRBJ2-5	NA	TRBV2	TRBD2	CASTGTRETQYF	TGTGCCAGCACCGGGACTAGAGAGACCCAGTACTTC
TRBJ1-2	NA	TRBV27	TRBD1	CASGTVTGGYTF	TGTGCCAGCGGGACCGTGACAGGGGGCTACACCTTC
TRBJ1-1	once	TRBV7-9	NA	CASSETVLNTEAFF	TGTGCCAGCAGCGAGACAGTTTTGAACACTGAAGCTTTCTTT
TRBJ2-2	NA	TRBV27	TRBD2	CASSLSGGASGELFF	TGTGCCAGCAGTTTGTCGGGGGGGGCCAGCGGGGAGCTGTTTTTT
TRBJ2-3	NA	TRBV18	TRBD2	CASSRIAGSTDTQYF	TGTGCCAGCTCACGCATAGCGGGTAGCACAGATACGCAGTATTTT
TRBJ1-6	NA	TRBV2	NA	CASSSDTSSYNSPLHF	TGTGCCAGCAGTTCCGACACGAGCTCCTATAATTCACCCCTCCACTTT
TRBJ2-7	NA	TRBV18	NA	CATQTDSRNEQYF	TGTGCCACCCAAACGGACTCCAGAAACGAGCAGTACTTC
TRBJ2-2	NA	TRBV7-2	TRBD2	CASSRTGTTFGELFF	TGTGCCAGCAGCCGTACCGGGACTACCTTCGGGGAGCTGTTTTTT
TRBJ1-3	NA	TRBV10-3	TRBD1	CAIRTGENTIYF	TGTGCCATCCGGACAGGAGAAAACACCATATATTTT
TRBJ1-1	NA	TRBV2	NA	CASSENPLGDTEAFF	TGTGCCAGCAGTGAAAACCCACTCGGGGACACTGAAGCTTTCTTT
TRBJ1-2	NA	TRBV5-1	TRBD1	CASSPDRGTYGYTF	TGCGCCAGCAGTCCCGACAGGGGGACCTATGGCTACACCTTC
TRBJ2-7	NA	TRBV2	TRBD1	CASSELGTGTYEQYF	TGTGCCAGCAGTGAATTGGGGACAGGGACTTACGAGCAGTACTTC
TRBJ1-2	few	TRBV7-2	TRBD1	CASSWTGGLGGYTF	TGTGCCAGCAGCTGGACAGGGGGCCTGGGTGGCTACACCTTC
TRBJ1-2	NA	TRBV9	NA	CASSVDRGGGSYTF	TGTGCCAGCAGCGTAGACCGAGGGGGGGGTAGCTACACCTTC
TRBJ1-5	NA	TRBV19	NA	CASRSGTSDQPQHF	TGTGCCAGTAGGTCTGGGACTTCGGATCAGCCCCAGCATTTT
TRBJ1-1	NA	TRBV5-5	TRBD1	CASSPGTGFGAQSENF	TGTGCCAGCAGCCCCGGGACAGGGTTTGGGGCACAAAGTGAGAACTTT